This T cell receptor beta chain was sequenced in a study of early T cells in non-severe SARS-CoV-2 infection. There are 14 residues in the CDR3. Per the germline V gene, CDR1 is MNHEY and CDR2 is SMNVEV (reference sequence). Trimming took 7 bases from V and 7 from J, leaving 16 bases between them. TCRdb analysed the 5' RACE reads with MiXCR anew, one entry per CDR3 protein. The sample carries about 36,000 distinct CDR3 sequences, under 7% recorded once. The chain combines TRBV27 with TRBJ2-2; D is tentatively TRBD1 or TRBD2 (5 bases each). This sequence was found in an adult who was a healthcare worker with PCR-confirmed SARS-CoV-2 infection or an uninfected control (not recorded which). The sequencing here drew on whole blood, taken at baseline. In nucleotides, the CDR3 is TGTGCCAGCACCAGGGACGGGTTCGGCGGGGAGCTGTTTTTT. It is translated as CASTRDGFGGELFF.